This TCR beta chain emerged from a study of multiple sclerosis patients with progressive multifocal leukoencephalopathy. As for time point: time of PML onset. TCRdb's table, derived via immunoSEQ multiplex PCR, lists solely in-frame clones and lacks some. This repertoire shows tens of thousands of clones, around 85% found once; its top ten account for around 12%. General study points: Most PML patients had lower entropy, suggesting less diverse TRB repertoires. Before and during natalizumab, the clones expanded at PML already existed.

The sample holds a few counts of this clone. Its antigen remains unknown. Trimming removed 6 bases at V and 6 bases at J, with 15 bases between. The CDR3 contains 13 residues. Per the germline V gene, CDR1 is MNHNS and CDR2 is SASEGT. V gene TRBV6-1 combines with J gene TRBJ2-7; the D gene is possibly TRBD1 (6 bases). Sequencing was performed on PBMCs, taken from a patient treated with natalizumab. The TCR was taken from a woman younger than 45 with progressive multifocal leukoencephalopathy. The CDR3 DNA is TGTGCCAGCAGGGGGGCAGGTGGCGGCGAGCAGTACTTC. Residues: CASRGAGGGEQYF.